This T cell receptor (beta chain) appears in the sequencing data of a study of vaccination and CD4 T cells after COVID-19 (dated by TCRdb to 2022 to 2024). For the wider study: Every convalescent patient had a positive nasal swab PCR test for SARS-CoV-2, with mild disease in several patients and severe disease in one. Participants received two doses of either the Pfizer-BioNTech BNT162b2 vaccine (n=8) or the Moderna mRNA-1273 vaccine (n=2). Post-COVID blood samples were collected from convalescent patients a median of around 96 days after diagnosis, with a range of roughly 30 to 161 days. The convalescent cohort comprised six males and four females, including two Hispanic individuals, seven Caucasians, two Asians and one multiracial person. In roughly 11 COVID-19 convalescent patients and a few infection-naive healthy vaccine recipients, the spike-specific CD4+ TCR repertoire before mRNA vaccination was compared with the repertoire after mRNA vaccination. The time from the second vaccine dose to post-vaccine blood sampling had a median of roughly 79 days and ranged from about 12 to 241 days. Overlapping spike peptide pools from SARS-CoV-2 and from the common cold coronaviruses HCoV-NL63, HCoV-OC43 and HCoV-229E were used as culture stimuli. In control cultures, a CEFX viral epitope pool was used as positive control, an HIV-1 Nef peptide pool was used as negative control, or no peptide was added. Here is what the overall study found, with its caveats: Although the median number of SARS-CoV-2-reactive clonotypes went up from 20 to 25 after infection to 38 after vaccination, the increase was not significant. In convalescent patients, a median roughly 85% of post-vaccine SARS-CoV-2-reactive clones were detected only after vaccination, suggesting vaccine-specific priming. Of the vaccine-specific clones in convalescent patients, 304 of 307, or nearly all, reacted only to SARS-CoV-2 spike and did not cross-react with common cold coronaviruses. Only a relatively small number of convalescent patients were included in the study, and early timepoints following natural infection were not analyzed.

There are a few counts of this clonotype. There is no known antigen for this receptor. Base qualities were left out, and no much larger clone turns up one base away. According to the germline V gene (reference sequence), CDR1 reads LNHDA and CDR2 reads SQIVND. Ends trimmed: V by 6 bases, J by 2 bases; bases unmatched to a gene: 1. From cysteine to phenylalanine, the CDR3 is 13 amino acids long. Only CDR3 DNA remains: 39 bases, in frame from the first base. This specimen's treatment or condition label, per the study, means: approximately nine-day PBMC culture with coronavirus spike peptide pools or control peptides (ViraFEST assay). The study used the ViraFEST assay, which expanded antigen-specific T cells with peptide pools and then identified expanded clonotypes by TCR sequencing. The positive SARS-CoV-2 PCR tests of the convalescent patients were dated from March to December 2020, before the Alpha, Beta and Delta variants emerged in the United States. PBMCs were cultured at roughly 2 million per well in IMDM supplemented with roughly 5% human AB serum and 10 IU/ml IL-2, with about 10 ug/ml peptide pools added. Half of the culture medium was replaced with fresh IL-2-containing medium on days 3 and 7. After 10 to 11 days of culture, CD4+ T cells were isolated by negative selection with the EasySep CD4+ T cell isolation kit. PBMCs were separated from whole blood using Ficoll-Paque Plus gradient centrifugation and then either used fresh or cryopreserved at -140C. Each culture condition was generally run in triplicate wells.

Library preparation used PCR. At the Johns Hopkins FTIC core, DNA from the cultured CD4+ T cells underwent TCR sequencing with the Oncomine TCR Beta short-read assay. The QIAamp micro DNA kit was used to extract genomic DNA from the cultured CD4+ T cells. The Oncomine TCR Beta libraries from cultured CD4+ T cells were pooled using unique dual indexes and then sequenced on an Illumina iSeq 100. The source study handled its data this way. Non-productive sequences were removed, and CDR3s not starting with C, not ending with F or W, or shorter than 7 amino acids were discarded. Antigen-specific clonotypes were identified with the MANAFEST web application by comparing peptide-stimulated wells with reference and other culture wells. An FDR below 0.05, an odds ratio above 5, and a productive frequency above 0.1% in at least two of three replicate wells were required for clones to be considered positive. Cross-reactive clonotypes were defined as significantly expanded in both SARS-CoV-2 spike wells and at least one common cold coronavirus spike condition. Using R version 3.6.1, CDR3 homology was evaluated through Levenshtein distances (stringdist) along with unrooted phylogenetic trees (ape). The public sequencing data were trimmed at Q25 with fastp and processed into clonotypes with MiXCR by TCRdb, which kept only in-frame beta chains. Every entry covers one CDR3 protein and lists the most common genes and DNA from its rows. The V and J calls, along with clone size, are taken from TCRdb and not from the paper's own processing. This sample lists 15,000 to 20,000 distinct CDR3 sequences; roughly 50% were detected once. The top ten clones comprise 9.5% to 13% of the sample.

This chain joins TRBV19 to TRBJ1-5; 7 bases in between match TRBD1. This clonotype originated in a human donor who had recovered from COVID-19. The source material was CD4+ T cells from blood, cultured in vitro. The nucleotides read TGTGCCAGTAGAGACAGGGGCAATCAGCCCCAGCATTTT. This sequence encodes CASRDRGNQPQHF.